This T cell receptor beta chain was captured by sequencing in a study of post-analysis software for immune sequencing data. Study information: Relapsing-remitting, secondary progressive and progressive-relapsing multiple sclerosis were all included among the disease courses. Regarding the study as a whole: The authors found that F measure strongly co-clustered same-batch samples. Among multiple sclerosis patients, normalized Chao1 diversity was significantly below that of controls. The study found TRBV5-6, TRBV5-1 and TRBV20-1 among 4 or 5 TRBV segments more frequent in patients than controls.

V lost 5 bases to trimming and J lost 4 bases, with 8 bases between them. The CDR3 is 12 residues long. Germline loops: CDR1 SGHTA, CDR2 FQGNSA. This clonotype occurred many times. Antigen specificity is unknown. Tagging with unique molecular identifiers was a feature of the TCR beta cDNA libraries. Between about 1 and 10 million T cells gave rise to roughly 0.5 million cDNA molecules. In TCRdb, the PCR reads were re-called with MiXCR into one record per CDR3 protein. The sample has 150,000 to 200,000 distinct CDR3 sequences; 30% are singletons. This rearrangement joins TRBV7-2 to TRBJ1-2; no definite D call. The TCR sequence derives from a girl aged 5-17 years with multiple sclerosis. Input material: blood. In DNA form, the CDR3 reads TGTGCCAGCAGCCCCAGGTCCTATGGCTACACCTTC. It is translated as CASSPRSYGYTF. The entire variable domain, with the rest obtained from reference TRBV7-2 and TRBJ1-2, is as follows: GAGVSQSPSNKVTEKGKDVELRCDPISGHTALYWYRQSLGQGLEFLIYFQGNSAPDKSGLPSDRFSAERTGGSVSTLTIQRTQQEDSAVYLCASSPRSYGYTFGSGTRLTVV.